What follows are 30 T cell receptor beta chains derived from one specimen sequenced in a study of response to subunit inactivated influenza vaccine. TCRdb reprocessed the RT-PCR reads with MiXCR, giving one entry per CDR3 protein. The sample lists about 180,000 distinct CDR3 sequences, around 11% occurring once. The starting material was CD8+ T cells sorted from PBMCs, obtained 23 to 25 months after vaccination. Receptor source: a man between 50 and 70 years old who received an inactivated influenza vaccine.

This clonotype was picked up a small number of times. This chain connects TRBV20-1 to TRBJ2-7; no clear D gene. Trimming cost V 0 bases and J 1 base, with 7 bases left between them. The CDR3 consists of 13 residues. CDR1 and CDR2 from the germline V gene are DFQATT and SNEGSKA (reference sequence). The CDR3 loop is CSARDDTSYEQYF. In nucleotides, the CDR3 is TGCAGTGCTAGAGATGACACGTCCTACGAGCAGTACTTC.

The J gene is TRBJ2-5, the V gene TRBV7-6, with 7 bases lining up with TRBD1. The CDR3 length is 15 residues. The V gene's germline CDR1 is SGHVS and CDR2 FNYEAQ. Trimming cost V 7 bases and J 5 bases; bases outside gene matches: 13. DNA for the CDR3: TGTGCCAGCACCAAGGGGGCCGGGACAGTGGAGACCCAGTACTTC. It is translated as CASTKGAGTVETQYF.

This clonotype showed up just a few times. V is TRBV12-3 or TRBV12-4 and J is TRBJ1-2; 10 nucleotides agree with TRBD1. V lost 3 bases to trimming and J lost 6 bases; unmatched junction nucleotides: 7. This CDR3 is 15 amino acids long. The CDR3 reads CASSFRTGGDNGYTF. CDR3 nucleotides: TGTGCCAGCAGTTTCCGGACAGGGGGTGACAATGGCTACACCTTC.

This clonotype was seen more than once but under ten times. The rearrangement uses TRBV9 and TRBJ1-1; D remains ambiguous. The length of the CDR3 is 14 residues. V was shortened by 3 bases and J by 3 bases, with 12 bases between the two germline ends. The germline V gene encodes CDR1 SGDLS and CDR2 YYNGEE. CDR3: CASSARTDYTEAFF. For the CDR3, the DNA is TGTGCCAGCAGCGCTAGGACGGACTACACTGAAGCTTTCTTT.

The chain employs TRBV6-2 or TRBV6-3 and TRBJ2-1; D is undetermined. The CDR3 consists of 16 residues. Per germline, CDR1 MNHEY and CDR2 SVGEGT. The V gene lost 4 bases and the J gene lost 0 bases, with 13 bases spanning the gap. In nucleotides, the CDR3 is TGTGCCAGCAGTTCAACCCGACCGAGCTCCTACAATGAGCAGTTCTTC. Translation gives CASSSTRPSSYNEQFF.

The chain is built from TRBV20-1 and TRBJ2-5, with D possibly being TRBD1 (5 bases). Germline V gene sequence: CDR1 DFQATT, CDR2 SNEGSKA (reference sequence). There are 12 residues in the CDR3. V was pared by 3 bases and J by 5 bases, with 10 bases between. The CDR3 reads CSASLWGETQYF. The CDR3 DNA is TGCAGTGCTAGTTTGTGGGGCGAGACCCAGTACTTC.

The chain has TRBV20-1 and TRBJ1-5, with D tentatively TRBD1 (5 bases). Trimming shortened V by 5 bases and J by 5 bases, and 10 bases separated the two germline ends. CDR3 length: 12 amino acids. Germline V gene sequence: CDR1 DFQATT, CDR2 SNEGSKA (reference sequence). The CDR3 DNA reads as TGCAGTGCTCGAACAGGTTATCAGCCCCAGCATTTT. This sequence encodes CSARTGYQPQHF.

The chain recombines TRBV4-3 with TRBJ2-5; maybe TRBD1 (5 bases). The CDR3 sequence is 13 residues long. Deletions cut 2 bases from V and 4 bases from J, with 8 bases between. Germline V lookup: CDR1 LGHNA, CDR2 YSLEER. The CDR3 region is CASSQTQGETQYF. The CDR3 DNA follows: TGCGCCAGCAGCCAAACGCAGGGAGAGACCCAGTACTTC.

In this sample, this clonotype turned up many times. The chain has TRBV7-3 and TRBJ1-1; possibly TRBD1 for D (5 bases). Trimming pared 8 bases from V and 5 bases from J, leaving 12 bases between. The CDR3 covers 12 residues. Per the germline V gene, CDR1 is SGHTA and CDR2 is FQGTGA. The CDR3 sequence is CASGPGGTEAFF. The CDR3 region has the DNA TGTGCCAGCGGACCGGGGGGGACTGAAGCTTTCTTT.

This clonotype was seen only a few times. The V and J genes are TRBV9 and TRBJ2-7, with TRBD1 matching 8 bases. CDR3 size: 15 residues. The germline V gene encodes CDR1 SGDLS and CDR2 YYNGEE. J gave up 0 bases and V 4 bases, and 6 bases lay outside the gene matches. The CDR3 here is CASSTDRGPSYEQYF. DNA for the CDR3: TGTGCCAGCAGCACCGACAGGGGCCCCTCCTACGAGCAGTACTTC.

V gene TRBV6-4 combines with J gene TRBJ2-1, with TRBD2 identical over 10 bases. The V segment lost 3 bases and the J segment 0 bases; nucleotides outside the gene matches: 5. The germline CDR1 and CDR2 sequences are MRHNA and SNTAGT. This CDR3 has 17 residues. In DNA, the CDR3 is TGTGCCAGCAGTGAGCTAGCGGGAGTGGGCTCCTACAATGAGCAGTTCTTC. Its protein is CASSELAGVGSYNEQFF.

V usage is TRBV6-4 and J usage is TRBJ2-2; 12 nucleotides agree with TRBD1. The V gene end was trimmed by 7 bases and the J gene end by 4 bases; junction bases not matched to a gene: 16. In germline, CDR1 is MRHNA, CDR2 SNTAGT. The CDR3 is 19 residues long. The chain's CDR3 is CASMTLGTGGAGRTGELFF. CDR3 DNA sequence: TGTGCCAGCATGACCCTGGGGACAGGGGGCGCAGGTCGCACCGGGGAGCTGTTTTTT.

The CDR3 region has the DNA TGTGCCAGCAGCCCAGCGCCGGGATTTTATTCCTATGGAAATCAGCCCCAGCATTTT. It yields the protein CASSPAPGFYSYGNQPQHF. This sequence joins TRBV7-8 and TRBJ1-5; D is ambiguous. There are 19 residues in the CDR3. Trimming removed 5 bases at V and 4 bases at J, with 27 bases between. CDR1 is SGHVS and CDR2 is FQNEAQ in the germline V gene. The full variable domain, completed using reference TRBV7-8 and TRBJ1-5, is GAGVSQSPRYKVAKRGQDVALRCDPISGHVSLFWYQQALGQGPEFLTYFQNEAQLDKSGLPSDRFFAERPEGSVSTLKIQRTQQEDSAVYLCASSPAPGFYSYGNQPQHFGDGTRLSIL.

This rearrangement joins TRBV20-1 to TRBJ2-3; perhaps TRBD1 as D (5 bases). CDR1 is DFQATT, CDR2 SNEGSKA, per germline (reference sequence). CDR3 length equals 16 residues. Trimming removed 0 bases from V and 0 bases from J, with 13 bases in between. The CDR3 here is CSARDHDSISTDTQYF. CDR3 in DNA: TGCAGTGCTAGAGATCATGACAGTATTAGCACAGATACGCAGTATTTT.

This clonotype was counted only a few times. The rearrangement links TRBV3-1 to TRBJ2-1; TRBD2 matches at 8 bases. The CDR3 is 16 residues long. V lost 2 bases to trimming and J lost 4 bases; unmatched junction nucleotides: 7. Germline CDR1 reads LGHDT; CDR2 reads YNNKEL (reference sequence). This CDR3 is CASSQKSGSSYNEQFF. The CDR3 nucleotides read TGTGCCAGCAGCCAAAAAAGCGGGAGCTCTTACAATGAGCAGTTCTTC.

This clonotype was observed at least ten times. The rearrangement joins TRBV11-1 to TRBJ2-1; possible D gene TRBD1, 5 bases. Germline CDR1 and CDR2: SGHAT and FQDESV (reference sequence). V lost 1 base to trimming and J lost 3 bases, with 19 bases between them. The CDR3 has 18 residues. CDR3 loop: CASSLGAGGGQGYNEQFF. The CDR3 DNA follows: TGTGCCAGCAGCTTAGGGGCTGGCGGCGGCCAGGGCTACAATGAGCAGTTCTTC.

The chain combines TRBV7-9 with TRBJ2-1; D is unclear. This CDR3 has 12 residues. Trimming took off 5 bases at V and 8 bases at J, with 10 bases between the two ends. CDR1 is SEHNR and CDR2 is FQNEAQ in the germline V gene (reference sequence). The CDR3 DNA sequence: TGTGCCAGCAGCCCAGGTCAGGATGAGCAGTTCTTC. This gives the protein CASSPGQDEQFF.

This clonotype was counted ten times or more. CDR3 loop: CASSQGVMNTGELFF. The CDR3 region has the DNA TGCGCCAGCAGCCAAGGAGTTATGAACACCGGGGAGCTGTTTTTT. The chain recombines TRBV4-3 with TRBJ2-2; D gene unclear. V shed 1 base and J shed 1 base, with 7 bases lying between them. Germline V gene sequence: CDR1 LGHNA, CDR2 YSLEER. The CDR3 runs to 15 residues.

This clonotype was seen only a few times. The CDR3: CASSFTAGGGKNIQYF. Written as DNA, the CDR3 is TGTGCCAGCAGCTTTACGGCAGGGGGGGGCAAAAACATTCAGTACTTC. V gene TRBV5-5 combines with J gene TRBJ2-4; D may match TRBD1 or TRBD2 (7 bases each). The germline V and J ends were trimmed by 2 bases and 3 bases, with 15 bases remaining between them. CDR1 and CDR2 (germline): SGHKS, YYEKEE (reference sequence). CDR3 length equals 16 residues.

The chain uses TRBV5-1 and TRBJ2-4; 7 bases agree with TRBD1. The CDR3 covers 15 residues. With 3 bases clipped from V and 8 bases from J, the junction kept 11 bases outside the gene matches. The V gene's germline CDR1 is SGHRS and CDR2 YFSETQ. DNA for the CDR3: TGCGCCAGCAGCTCCGGGACAGCCCCGGAGGACATTCAGTACTTC. This gives the protein CASSSGTAPEDIQYF. Drawing the rest from reference TRBV5-1 and TRBJ2-4, the complete variable domain is KAGVTQTPRYLIKTRGQQVTLSCSPISGHRSVSWYQQTPGQGLQFLFEYFSETQRNKGNFPGRFSGRQFSNSRSEMNVSTLELGDSALYLCASSSGTAPEDIQYFGAGTRLSVL.

This clonotype was found a few times. The CDR3 sequence: CASSFWEGEQFF. The DNA of the CDR3 is TGTGCCAGCAGCTTTTGGGAGGGTGAGCAGTTCTTC. The rearrangement links TRBV7-9 to TRBJ2-1; 7 bases agree with TRBD2. The CDR3 sequence is 12 residues long. The J segment lost 9 bases and the V segment lost 3 bases, leaving 2 bases of the junction unmatched. The germline CDR1 and CDR2 sequences are SEHNR and FQNEAQ (reference sequence).

This clonotype turned up a few times. The chain combines TRBV12-3 or TRBV12-4 with TRBJ1-1; a weak D match, TRBD1 (5 bases). Trimming took 3 bases from V and 3 from J, leaving 11 bases between them. The CDR3 totals 14 residues. The CDR3 region has the DNA TGTGCCAGCAGTTTCGCCAGGGCGGACACTGAAGCTTTCTTT. It yields the protein CASSFARADTEAFF.

This clonotype was detected a few times. As DNA, the CDR3 is TGTGCCAGCAGTGTCGTAGCGGGGTACAATGAGCAGTTCTTC. Translating gives CASSVVAGYNEQFF. The rearrangement uses TRBV6-1 and TRBJ2-1, with 8 nucleotides matching TRBD2. The V gene's germline CDR1 is MNHNS and CDR2 SASEGT. J was trimmed by 4 bases and V by 4 bases; bases with no gene match: 3. The CDR3 is made up of 14 amino acids.

In its sample, this clonotype was seen many times. This sequence joins TRBV11-2 and TRBJ1-4, with D tentatively TRBD1 (6 bases). Trimming cost V 4 bases and J 8 bases, with 11 bases left between them. The V gene's germline CDR1 is SGHAT and CDR2 FQNNGV. There are 13 residues in the CDR3. The CDR3 protein is CASSYGGGEKLFF. In DNA form, the CDR3 reads TGTGCCAGCAGCTATGGAGGGGGAGAAAAACTGTTTTTT.

In this sample, this clonotype turned up many times. The CDR3 region is CASSQWFAVGNKLDEQYF. The CDR3 nucleotides read TGTGCCAGCAGCCAATGGTTCGCTGTCGGTAATAAGTTAGACGAGCAGTACTTC. The gene calls are TRBV4-2 and TRBJ2-7; D is undetermined. CDR1 and CDR2 (germline): LGHNA, YNFKEQ. The CDR3 loop spans 18 amino acids. V was trimmed by 2 bases and J by 5 bases, leaving 25 bases between them.

Many counts were recorded for this clonotype. This rearrangement joins TRBV6-5 to TRBJ2-1, with D hard to call. Per the germline V gene, CDR1 is MNHEY and CDR2 is SVGAGI. The germline V and J ends were trimmed by 0 bases and 0 bases, with 12 bases remaining between them. The CDR3 extends over 17 amino acids. The CDR3 DNA follows: TGTGCCAGCAGTTACTCGATTTTGTACAGCTCCTACAATGAGCAGTTCTTC. It codes for CASSYSILYSSYNEQFF.

The V call is TRBV14, the J call TRBJ2-7, with 11 bases aligning to TRBD1. V gave up 3 bases and J gave up 3 bases; unmatched junction bases: 7. Germline lookup yields CDR1 SGHDN and CDR2 FVKESK. There are 16 residues in the CDR3. For the CDR3, the DNA is TGTGCCAGCAGCCAGCCGGGACAGGGGGGAGTCTACGAGCAGTACTTC. This codes for CASSQPGQGGVYEQYF.

V is TRBV12-3 or TRBV12-4 and J is TRBJ1-3; the D is unclear. There are 11 residues in the CDR3. The CDR3, as DNA: TGTGCACCCCGGTCTGGAAACACCATATATTTT. Its translation: CAPRSGNTIYF.

In this sample, this clonotype turned up many times. The rearrangement links TRBV9 to TRBJ2-5; D call uncertain. Between the trimmed V and J ends, which lost 4 bases and 5 bases, there was a span of 9 bases. The CDR3 has 12 amino acids. Germline CDR1 reads SGDLS; CDR2 reads YYNGEE. The CDR3 DNA follows: TGTGCCAGCAGCCCACCGGGTGAGACCCAGTACTTC. Translated, it gives CASSPPGETQYF.

In its sample, this clonotype was seen a few times. V usage is TRBV4-1 and J usage is TRBJ2-5; TRBD2 aligns across 7 bases. CDR1 and CDR2 (germline): MGHRA, YSYEKL. With V trimmed by 10 bases and J by 3 bases, 8 bases remained unmatched. The CDR3 consists of 13 residues. The CDR3 spells CATRGLAEETQYF. CDR3 nucleotide sequence: TGCGCCACGCGAGGGCTAGCGGAAGAGACCCAGTACTTC.